The present T cell receptor (beta chain) was sequenced within a study of T cell responses to AZD1222 COVID-19 vaccine. The germline gives CDR1 SGHTA, CDR2 FQGNSA. The CDR3 spans 12 residues. Trimming left V 1 base short and J 6 bases short, with 5 bases between. Generated by immunoSEQ multiplex PCR, the TCRdb table keeps only in-frame clones and is missing some. The sample consists of fewer than 150,000 clones, 93% of them appearing once. Here the sequenced sample was peripheral blood, taken on day 0 of AZD1222 vaccination. V gene TRBV7-2 combines with J gene TRBJ2-3; D call uncertain. This TCR derives from an adult in good health. CDR3 nucleotides: TGTGCCAGCAGCTTAGTTTGGGATACGCAGTATTTT. It translates to CASSLVWDTQYF.